Here is one TCR beta chain with its context. The CDR3 sequence is 17 residues long. The germline CDR1 and CDR2 sequences are SEHNR and FQNEAQ (reference sequence). V dropped 0 bases and J dropped 4 bases, with 16 bases sitting between them. Original methodology: ImmunoSEQ output held junction-only sequences without quality scores, so filtering differed. This table comes from immunoSEQ multiplex PCR, and its TCRdb copy is limited to in-frame clones, with some not included. The V and J calls and the clone size are those of that table, but D and trimming were determined from the DNA. The table lists 950,000 to 1,300,000 clones, approximately 68% of them singletons. The source of the sample is a study of shared clonotypes between healthy human individuals. Study as a whole: Plates per donor: three CD4 naive, three CD4 memory, two CD8 naive, one CD8 memory.

The sequence came from a man aged 18 to 30 in good health. The specimen was memory CD4+ T cells sorted from blood. Stated subset: CD45RA-negative fraction. This chain joins TRBV7-9 and TRBJ2-1, with D perhaps matching TRBD1 (5 bases). In DNA form, the CDR3 reads TGTGCCAGCAGCTTAGCGCGGAGACAGAATGGGTACAATGAGCAGTTCTTC. This translates into CASSLARRQNGYNEQFF.